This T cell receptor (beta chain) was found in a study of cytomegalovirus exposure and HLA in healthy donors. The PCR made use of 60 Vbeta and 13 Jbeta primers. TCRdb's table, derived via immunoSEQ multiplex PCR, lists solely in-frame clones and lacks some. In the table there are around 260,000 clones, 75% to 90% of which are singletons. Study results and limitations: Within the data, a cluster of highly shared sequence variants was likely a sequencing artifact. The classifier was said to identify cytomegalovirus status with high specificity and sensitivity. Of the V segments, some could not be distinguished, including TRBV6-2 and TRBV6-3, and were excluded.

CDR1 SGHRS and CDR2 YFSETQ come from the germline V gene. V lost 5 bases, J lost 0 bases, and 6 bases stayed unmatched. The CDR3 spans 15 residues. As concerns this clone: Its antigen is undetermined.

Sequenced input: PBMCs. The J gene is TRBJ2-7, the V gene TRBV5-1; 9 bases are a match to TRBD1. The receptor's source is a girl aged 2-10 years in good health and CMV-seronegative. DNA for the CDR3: TGCGCCAGCAGGAAAGGACAGGGGAGCTCCTACGAGCAGTACTTC. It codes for CASRKGQGSSYEQYF.